A single sample is the source of the 18 T cell receptor beta chains below, sequenced in a study of shared clonotypes between healthy human individuals (dated by TCRdb to the early 2020s). Libraries were constructed by the immunoSEQ multiplex PCR assay. What TCRdb holds here is the immuneACCESS table cut down to in-frame rearrangements. Part of the clones is not present; checked against another copy, under half of the missing clones reflect an unresolved V gene, and the others are unexplained. This sample comprises 950,000 to 1,100,000 clones, approximately 80% of them detected only once. The top ten hold roughly 0.62% of the sample. Sequenced material: memory CD4+ T cells from PBMCs. Per the publication, the cell subset or site label means: CD45RA-negative fraction. The receptors here all came from a man between 18 and 35 years old in good health. Some clones in this sample may be carry-over from other donors' samples.

The rearrangement uses TRBV28 and TRBJ1-2, with 8 positions matching TRBD1. V lost 4 bases and J lost 4; bases outside the gene matches: 8. The germline gives CDR1 MDHEN, CDR2 SYDVKM. This CDR3 region has 15 residues. CDR3 coding DNA: TGTGCCAGCAGTTCCCCGACAGGGGCGGCCTATGGCTACACCTTC. It codes for CASSSPTGAAYGYTF.

This clone was seen many times. The chain uses TRBV9 and TRBJ1-4; unclear D gene. In germline, CDR1 is SGDLS, CDR2 YYNGEE. V was clipped by 4 bases and J by 5 bases, with 18 bases between them. CDR3 size: 16 residues. CDR3 residues: CASSPSGVPRNEKLFF. The CDR3 DNA reads as TGTGCCAGCAGCCCCTCCGGTGTACCTCGCAATGAAAAACTGTTTTTT.

The chain uses TRBV6-1 and TRBJ1-1, with no clear D. The CDR3 has 14 residues. Trimming removed 7 bases from V and 0 bases from J, with 12 bases in between. The germline V gene encodes CDR1 MNHNS and CDR2 SASEGT. The CDR3 DNA reads TGTGCCAGCAACTTAAGAACAGTGAACACTGAAGCTTTCTTT. Its translation is CASNLRTVNTEAFF.

Remarks on this clone: The same CDR3 also results from other DNA sequences found in this sample. The J gene is TRBJ2-3, the V gene TRBV7-2; 12 bases line up with TRBD2. V shed 5 bases, J shed 5 bases, and the junction held 2 bases outside the gene matches. This CDR3 comprises 14 residues. The germline V gene encodes CDR1 SGHTA and CDR2 FQGNSA. CDR3: CASSQGLAGDTQYF. The CDR3, as DNA: TGTGCCAGCAGCCAGGGACTAGCGGGAGATACGCAGTATTTT.

V is TRBV6-5 and J is TRBJ2-2, with 9 bases fitting TRBD1. The junction had 5 bases not matched to a gene; V was cut back by 2 bases and J by 4 bases. The CDR3 has 16 residues. The germline gives CDR1 MNHEY, CDR2 SVGAGI. DNA for the CDR3: TGTGCCAGCAGTTACCGACAGGGGGTAACCACCGGGGAGCTGTTTTTT. This encodes CASSYRQGVTTGELFF.

This clone was detected only a few times. The chain combines TRBV4-1 with TRBJ2-3, with 10 positions matching TRBD1. Germline CDR1 and CDR2: MGHRA and YSYEKL. J was trimmed by 4 bases and V by 3 bases; bases with no gene match: 7. The CDR3 covers 16 residues. The CDR3 DNA follows: TGCGCCAGCAGCCAGGTGGGACAGGGGATCGCAGATACGCAGTATTTT. Translated, it gives CASSQVGQGIADTQYF.

This chain links TRBV28 with TRBJ2-3, with 9 bases that match TRBD2. With V trimmed by 5 bases and J by 2 bases, 8 bases remained unmatched. In germline, CDR1 is MDHEN, CDR2 SYDVKM. CDR3 length: 16 amino acids. Here the CDR3 reads CASSLRLAGITDTQYF. DNA of the CDR3: TGTGCCAGCAGTCTTCGTCTAGCGGGAATCACAGATACGCAGTATTTT.

The chain is built from TRBV14 and TRBJ2-7; D is undetermined. CDR1 and CDR2 from the germline V gene are SGHDN and FVKESK. The V end lost 5 bases, the J end lost 7 bases, and 15 bases lay between the germline ends. The CDR3 has 13 residues. The CDR3 here is CASSLTRIQEQYF. The CDR3 DNA reads as TGTGCCAGCAGCTTGACCCGTATTCAAGAGCAGTACTTC.

The genes are TRBV7-9 and TRBJ2-1, with 8 bases fitting TRBD1. After removal of 3 bases from V and 7 bases from J, the junction contained 14 bases not matched to a gene. The CDR3 consists of 17 residues. Germline V gene sequence: CDR1 SEHNR, CDR2 FQNEAQ (reference sequence). CDR3 nucleotides: TGTGCCAGCAGCTTGGGGACAGGCCACACGGCATGGAATGAGCAGTTCTTC. It specifies CASSLGTGHTAWNEQFF.

The CDR3 protein is CASSKTRQGYEQYF. CDR3 in DNA: TGTGCCAGCAGTAAAACTAGACAGGGCTACGAGCAGTACTTC. The chain has TRBV6-5 and TRBJ2-7, with 7 bases fitting TRBD1. J was trimmed by 3 bases and V by 5 bases; bases with no gene match: 7. Germline CDR1 is MNHEY and CDR2 is SVGAGI. This CDR3 has 14 amino acids.

CDR3 sequence reads: CASSTGTSGLLQFF. The CDR3 DNA follows: TGCGCCAGCAGCACCGGGACTAGCGGACTACTGCAGTTCTTC. This chain joins TRBV5-1 and TRBJ2-1, with TRBD2 identical over 11 bases. V lost 4 bases and J lost 12; bases outside the gene matches: 9. The germline CDR1 and CDR2 sequences are SGHRS and YFSETQ. This CDR3 has 14 residues.

This clone has a single count. In DNA form, the CDR3 reads TGTGCCAGCTCACCGCGAGGCAGGGGGACTGTAATCACTGAAGCTTTCTTT. Translation gives CASSPRGRGTVITEAFF. The rearrangement joins TRBV18 to TRBJ1-1; 7 bases are shared with TRBD1. Germline V gives CDR1 KGHSH, CDR2 LQKENI. This CDR3 comprises 17 residues. Trimming removed 3 bases from V and 4 bases from J; junction bases left unmatched: 14.

The chain carries TRBV11-2 and TRBJ1-3, with 9 bases fitting TRBD1. Looked up from germline, CDR1 is SGHAT and CDR2 is FQNNGV. The CDR3 totals 16 residues. Losses at the gene ends were 5 bases for V and 7 bases for J; bases not matched to a gene: 12. The DNA of the CDR3 is TGTGCCAGCAGCCTTTCGACAGGGGGAGGTGGGAACACCATATATTTT. Amino acids: CASSLSTGGGGNTIYF.

On this clone: The same CDR3 arises from other DNA sequences in this sample as well. V is TRBV18 and J is TRBJ1-3; D uncertain. Germline V gene lookup returns CDR1 KGHSH and CDR2 LQKENI. This CDR3 comprises 14 residues. V lost 2 bases to trimming and J lost 4 bases, with 9 bases between them. This chain's CDR3 is CASSPGISGNTIYF. The CDR3 DNA is TGTGCCAGCTCACCAGGGATCTCAGGAAACACCATATATTTT.

This clone occurred a few times. The chain is built from TRBV2 and TRBJ2-3, with 8 nucleotides matching TRBD1. The germline gives CDR1 SNHLY, CDR2 FYNNEI. CDR3 length: 15 residues. V trimming: 3 bases; J trimming: 2 bases; junction bases outside the gene matches: 4. The CDR3 bases are TGTGCCAGCAGTGATCGGGACAGGTTCACAGATACGCAGTATTTT. It encodes CASSDRDRFTDTQYF. The complete variable domain, with remaining parts taken from reference TRBV2 and TRBJ2-3, reads EPEVTQTPSHQVTQMGQEVILRCVPISNHLYFYWYRQILGQKVEFLVSFYNNEISEKSEIFDDQFSVERPDGSNFTLKIRSTKLEDSAMYFCASSDRDRFTDTQYFGPGTRLTVL.

This chain uses TRBV6-1 with TRBJ2-7, with D perhaps matching TRBD2 (7 bases). This CDR3 is 13 amino acids long. Trimming took 8 bases from V and 4 from J, leaving 15 bases between them. Germline V gene data show CDR1 as MNHNS and CDR2 as SASEGT. The CDR3 DNA reads as TGTGCCAGCTCGGGGGGCATGGGGTACGAGCAGTACTTC. Translation gives CASSGGMGYEQYF.

The chain links TRBV5-8 to TRBJ2-7, with a weak D call TRBD1 (5 bases). Germline V lookup: CDR1 SGHTS, CDR2 YDEGEE. V was cut by 0 bases and J by 0 bases, with 19 bases left in between. This CDR3 region has 18 residues. The CDR3 reads CASSLAGGWGAPSYEQYF. The CDR3 DNA sequence: TGTGCCAGCAGCTTGGCGGGTGGATGGGGCGCCCCCTCCTACGAGCAGTACTTC.

This chain links TRBV6-5 with TRBJ2-7, with D perhaps given as TRBD1 or TRBD2 (7 bases each). CDR3 length equals 15 residues. Per the germline V gene, CDR1 is MNHEY and CDR2 is SVGAGI. With 6 bases removed from V and 3 bases from J, the gap between germline ends came to 18 bases. The CDR3 DNA is TGTGCCAGCAGACGAACAGGGGAGGGGGGCTACGAGCAGTACTTC. Translation: CASRRTGEGGYEQYF.